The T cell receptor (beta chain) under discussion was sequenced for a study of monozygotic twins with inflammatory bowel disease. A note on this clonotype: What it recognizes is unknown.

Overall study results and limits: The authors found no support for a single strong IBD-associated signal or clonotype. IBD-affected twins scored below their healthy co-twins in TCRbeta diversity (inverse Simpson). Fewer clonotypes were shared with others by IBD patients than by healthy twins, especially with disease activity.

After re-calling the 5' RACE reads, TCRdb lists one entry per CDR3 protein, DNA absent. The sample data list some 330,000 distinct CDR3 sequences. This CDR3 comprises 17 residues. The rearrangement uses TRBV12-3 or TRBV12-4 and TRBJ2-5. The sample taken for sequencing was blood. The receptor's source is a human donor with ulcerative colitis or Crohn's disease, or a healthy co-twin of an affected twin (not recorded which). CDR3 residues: CASSLTRTKGGQETQYF.